The entry below gives a single T cell receptor (beta chain) sequence along with its context. There is no known antigen for this receptor. No per-base quality is available; no much larger clone lies one base away. The cohort comprised 666 healthy bone marrow donors. At the time of sampling, all cohort members were nominally healthy, though unrecorded immune exposures were likely present. The donor tested CMV seronegative and was one of the 352 seronegative cohort members. A peripheral blood sample was provided by each donor, and peripheral blood mononuclear cells were used for TCR beta sequencing. Genomic DNA was extracted from the blood cell samples with the Qiagen DNeasy Blood Extraction Kit. The data are from a study of cytomegalovirus exposure and HLA in healthy donors (dated by TCRdb to the late 2010s). Regarding the research as a whole: In an earlier analysis of some 550 of the donors, less than 350 Gb of sequence data and approximately 100 million unique TCR beta sequences from roughly 180 million T cells were reported. Approximately 310 gigabases of sequencing data and roughly 80 million unique TCR sequences made up an early release that covered several hundred HLA-typed donors. Of the 398 genotyped donors, 65% to 90% were placed in the genetic ancestry cluster associated with self-reported Caucasian donors. The study aimed to test whether cataloging public T cell receptors could reveal signatures of past pathogen exposure. Using immunosequencing, the study profiled T cell repertoires from fewer than 700 subjects and related those repertoires to cytomegalovirus serostatus. A separate validation cohort of about 110 different subjects was used in addition to the roughly 720-subject first cohort. High-throughput TCR immunosequencing, statistical association of individual TCRs with disease status, and machine learning were combined to predict cytomegalovirus infection status. A later analysis re-analyzed previously published TCR beta repertoires from 666 donors and added high-resolution HLA genotyping to study TCR occurrence patterns. In the later analysis, no new phenotypic data were used to find candidate immune exposures; instead, reliance was placed on TCR beta sequences and their occurrence across donors. To decide whether each TCR beta V gene segment behaved as functional or pseudogenic, an earlier analysis of some 600 of the donors relied on high-throughput TCR beta sequencing. Donor age, sex, ethnicity and CMV serostatus were compiled alongside the repertoire data. Genome-wide SNP genotypes for about 60% of the roughly 670 donors were used in a later genetic analysis, which treated that subset as a discovery cohort. All discovery cohort repertoires had been generated using a single sequencing platform. HLA typing included class I and class II loci at four-digit resolution. Typing coverage differed by locus: A, B, C, DRB1 and DQB1 were typed in roughly 629-630 donors, DQA1 in roughly 500, DPA1 in around 600, and DPB1 in approximately 450. Because of strong linkage in the cohort, roughly five DR-DQ haplotypes were treated as single units for association and clustering. On average, around 200,000 unique TCR beta nucleotide sequences were sequenced per donor among several hundred genotyped donors of the cohort, with roughly 18% of those sequences being non-productive.

Library construction relied on the immunoSEQ multiplex PCR assay. The multiplex PCR relied on a mix of 60 forward primers for TCR Vbeta segments and 13 reverse primers for TCR Jbeta segments. A multiplex PCR assay on genomic DNA amplified the CDR3 region of rearranged TCR beta genes. The Illumina HiSeq System was used to sequence the amplified TCR beta libraries as 87-base-pair reads. The authors processed their data as follows. A later analysis counted tens of millions of unique TCR beta chains across the 550 to 750 repertoires, and roughly 9.9 million of these chains were shared by at least two donors. Raw reads were error-corrected and collapsed into unique sequences by a nearest-neighbor algorithm in which closely related sequences were merged to remove PCR and sequencing errors. V, D and J gene segments were assigned by aligning CDR3 sequences to IMGT reference sequences. For a sequence to be retained, a match of at least six nucleotides to both a V gene segment and a J gene segment was required. Rearrangements were classified as productive when the CDR3 lacked stop codons and remained in frame with V and J, and all other rearrangements were classified as non-productive. Following IMGT convention, CDR3 was defined as the stretch from the second conserved V-encoded cysteine to the conserved J-encoded phenylalanine. Sequences without an unambiguous match to a single V gene segment were excluded from the earlier analysis of several hundred of the donors. In an earlier analysis of a few hundred of the donors, V segments were called functional above 56.7% productive rearrangements and were called segregating when the between-donor standard deviation exceeded 5%. A statistical classification framework was developed to diagnose cytomegalovirus status using the catalog of TCR beta chain sequences. A later analysis assigned V and J genes by comparing TCR nucleotide sequences with IMGT/GENE-DB human TR gene sequences. A later analysis assigned CDR3 sequences and most-parsimonious VDJ recombination scenarios with the TCRdist pipeline. In a later analysis, each TCR beta chain was defined by its CDR3 amino acid sequence together with its V-gene family, and reads lacking a unique V-gene family were excluded. In a later analysis, around 600 highly shared, low-generation-probability nucleotide sequences were removed to address suspected cross-contamination and a sequencing artifact. In a later analysis, a clonal expansion index was calculated for each public chain from normalized within-repertoire ranks of inferred template counts. Generation probabilities in a later analysis came from a VDJ recombination model fitted to out-of-frame rearrangements, and those results were checked against IGoR. In a later analysis, TCR-TCR, TCR-HLA and TCR-CMV co-occurrence was scored with hypergeometric tests, and a repertoire-size bias correction was applied to TCR pairs. To estimate false discovery rates, a later analysis permuted the HLA or CMV assignments 20 times. A later analysis grouped co-occurring TCRs with DBSCAN, adding TCRdist sequence similarity when clustering within HLA-allele-positive subsets. Repertoires with fewer than 30,000 or more than 120,000 public chains were left out of co-occurrence clustering, as were five repertoires with anomalous nucleotide sharing. Entries here come from immuneACCESS through TCRdb and include only in-frame sequences with V and J called. Some clones fail to appear in such tables; in the studies checked, an unresolved V gene covers under half of the shortfall, and the cause of the remainder is unknown. The V and J calls and clone size were taken over from that table, and D and trimming were inferred from the DNA. In all, the sample holds about 160,000 clones, and less than 80% of those were seen once. Roughly 0.76% of the sample lies in the top ten.

The paper as a whole reports these results and caveats: Presence/absence analyses assumed roughly uniform sequencing depth across donors, an assumption that may not hold. Cytomegalovirus status was reported to be diagnosed by the classifier with high specificity and sensitivity in both the original and validation cohorts. In vitro tests confirmed that a few of the cytomegalovirus-associated TCR beta chains recognize cytomegalovirus antigens. According to a later analysis, TCR association rates differed among HLA loci, with DRB1 alleles showing the most associated TCRs and HLA-C alleles showing the fewest. Because HLA typing was missing for some donors at each locus, association tests included only the typed subset. This cohort had only TCR beta chains sequenced, and the lack of alpha or paired-chain data limited which features could be detected. CMV serostatus was the only immune exposure information available for the cohort. Correlated functional status among segregating V segments might reflect linkage disequilibrium, but an unknown experimental factor could not be ruled out. Most CMV-associated TCR beta chains appeared to be HLA-restricted in a later analysis, and the HLA associations seemed to be driven largely by CMV exposure. According to a later analysis, parvovirus B19, influenza, CMV and Epstein-Barr virus appeared linked to several top co-occurrence clusters. In an earlier analysis of approximately 590 of the donors, most TCR beta V segments appeared in productive rearrangements about 87% or about 30% of the time, broadly matching IMGT annotations. A group of highly shared sequence variants was considered likely to be a technical artifact of the sequencing pipeline. Because counts were too low, fewer than 20 rarely observed V segments, including chromosome 9 orphons, were excluded from the earlier analysis of some 540 of the donors. A further reported finding was that TCR beta sequences accurately predicted the HLA-A and HLA-B alleles for most subjects in the first cohort. Compared with the roughly 710-donor mean, donors in an Asian-associated ancestry cluster had fewer N-insertions in productive TCRs, according to a later genetic analysis. In the study, approximately 160 TCR beta chains were listed as associated with cytomegalovirus. A later analysis found that HLA-associated TCR beta chains were more clonally expanded and had lower generation probabilities than equally common non-associated chains. In a later analysis, some 17,000 TCR beta sequences were associated with specific HLA alleles at a false discovery rate of 0.05. The authors suggested that the approach could potentially be extended to other disease states and immunological phenotypes. A later genetic analysis associated a missense DCLRE1C variant with V-gene and J-gene trimming of TCR beta chains, and an independent cohort replicated the association. Strong co-occurrence of HLA alleles, especially DR and DQ, made assigning TCR associations to individual alleles difficult. Most TCR sequences were seen in very few donors, while some public TCRs were found in many individuals.

The sequencing input was PBMCs. The receptor was derived from a female donor in good health and CMV-seronegative.

DNA sequence: TGCGCCAGCAGCCAACTACTAGCGGAGTCCTACAATGAGCAGTTCTTC. Translation gives CASSQLLAESYNEQFF. The chain uses TRBV4-1 and TRBJ2-1, and TRBD2 matches 8 of the central bases. From a lookup of the germline V gene, CDR1 and CDR2 are MGHRA and YSYEKL. Trimming accounts for 2 bases at V and 1 base at J, while the number of junction bases matched to no gene is 4. The CDR3 spans 16 residues, from the cysteine through the phenylalanine. The read is trimmed to its CDR3 DNA, 48 bases read in frame from base 1.